The 3 T cell receptor beta chains below all came from one sample that was sequenced in a study of blood T cell repertoires in COVID-19. Assay: immunoSEQ multiplex PCR; the TCRdb copy retains only in-frame clones and omits some. The sample consists of approximately 110,000 clones, around 64% of them appearing once. Sequencing input: peripheral blood. These receptors were obtained from a human donor with acute or convalescent COVID-19. The donor label of this sample is uncertain.

The J gene is TRBJ1-2, the V gene TRBV27; D is perhaps TRBD1 (6 bases). CDR1 MNHEY and CDR2 SMNVEV come from the germline V gene (reference sequence). This CDR3 spans 13 amino acids. Trimming pared 3 bases from V and 4 bases from J, leaving 9 bases between. CDR3 sequence: CASSLDRSYGYTF. CDR3 coding DNA: TGTGCCAGCAGTTTGGACAGAAGCTATGGCTACACCTTC.

Only a few counts were recorded for this clone. The V and J genes are TRBV5-1 and TRBJ2-6, with D maybe TRBD1 (5 bases). The CDR3 contains 17 residues. Germline loops: CDR1 SGHRS, CDR2 YFSETQ. The V and J ends lost 0 bases and 2 bases respectively, with 12 bases between them. CDR3 nucleotides: TGCGCCAGCAGCTTGGACAGGCTCTCAGCTGGGGCCAACGTCCTGACTTTC. Its protein product is CASSLDRLSAGANVLTF.

V is TRBV19 and J is TRBJ1-1; TRBD1 aligns across 10 bases. In germline, CDR1 is LNHDA, CDR2 SQIVND (reference sequence). There are 16 residues in the CDR3. After removal of 9 bases from V and 0 bases from J, the junction contained 10 bases not matched to a gene. CDR3 in amino acids: CASGRDRGIMNTEAFF. The CDR3 DNA reads as TGTGCCAGCGGACGGGACAGGGGAATAATGAACACTGAAGCTTTCTTT.